The clone carrying this T cell receptor (beta chain) has just a few counts. One heparinised draw, averaging about 0.11 L, was taken per donor. Based on CD45RO/CCR7/CD25/CD127/CD95/CD27, CD4+ regulatory, stem cell-like memory, naive and central memory cells were sorted. The isolated RNA, all of it, was reverse transcribed, so expressed TCRB transcripts were what got sequenced. About 3.7 million reads, on average, came from each naive, central memory and regulatory T cell sample. Clones were read by immunoSEQ multiplex PCR, and TCRdb kept only the in-frame ones, dropping some. The sample has about 290,000 clones, roughly 8% seen once. This sample stems from a study of beta chain features in type 1 diabetes. Per germline, CDR1 SGHNT and CDR2 YYREEE (reference sequence). The germline V and J ends were trimmed by 2 bases and 0 bases, with 6 bases remaining between them. The CDR3 runs 14 residues.

Sequenced material: central memory CD4+ T cells from blood. The receptor comes from a young woman in good health. The chain recombines TRBV5-4 with TRBJ2-4; perhaps TRBD2 as D (6 bases). In DNA form, the CDR3 reads TGTGCCAGCAGCTTCGGGGGAGCCAAAAACATTCAGTACTTC. Amino acid sequence: CASSFGGAKNIQYF.